This TCR beta chain is drawn from a study of cytomegalovirus exposure and HLA in healthy donors. Assay: immunoSEQ multiplex PCR; the TCRdb copy retains only in-frame clones and omits some. The sample lists 150,000 or so clones, 86% occurring once. The CDR3 has 15 amino acids. Per the germline V gene, CDR1 is KGHSH and CDR2 is LQKENI. Trimming took 3 bases from V and 6 from J; bases not matched to a gene: 9. The gene calls are TRBV18 and TRBJ2-7; 9 bases fit TRBD1. This TCR was recovered from a human donor in good health. Sequenced material: PBMCs. CDR3 DNA sequence: TGTGCCAGCTCACCCGACGGGACAGGGTCCCTCGAGCAGTACTTC. Its protein product is CASSPDGTGSLEQYF.